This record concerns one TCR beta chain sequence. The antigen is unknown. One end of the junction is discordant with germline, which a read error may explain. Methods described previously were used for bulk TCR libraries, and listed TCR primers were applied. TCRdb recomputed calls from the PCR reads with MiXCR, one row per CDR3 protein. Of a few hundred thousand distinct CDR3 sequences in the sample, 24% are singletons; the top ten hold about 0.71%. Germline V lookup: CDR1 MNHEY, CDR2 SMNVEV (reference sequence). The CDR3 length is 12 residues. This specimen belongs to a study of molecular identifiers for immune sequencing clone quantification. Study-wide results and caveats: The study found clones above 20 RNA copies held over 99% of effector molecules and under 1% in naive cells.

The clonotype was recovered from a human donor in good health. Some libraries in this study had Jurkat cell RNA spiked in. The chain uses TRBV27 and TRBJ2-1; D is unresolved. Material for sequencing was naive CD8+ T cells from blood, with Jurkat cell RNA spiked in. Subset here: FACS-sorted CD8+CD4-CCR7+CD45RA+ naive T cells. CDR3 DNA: TGTGCCAGCAGTAGGACCGAGAATGGGCAGTTCTTC. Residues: CASSRTENGQFF.